This T cell receptor beta chain was sequenced for a study of T-cell reconstitution after alpha-beta-depleted transplantation in children. As to this clonotype: Its antigen is still unknown.

Preparation of the TCRbeta library involved a method that used unique molecular identifiers. MiXCR, run by TCRdb on the PCR reads, gives a single entry per CDR3 protein. The table shows 500,000 to 650,000 distinct CDR3 sequences, with about an eighth occurring only once. This CDR3 comprises 14 residues. Per the germline V gene, CDR1 is KGHSH and CDR2 is LQKENI. V lost 1 base to trimming and J lost 3 bases, with 10 bases between them. Findings and limits, study-wide: One year post-transplant, T-cell counts and diversity were largely derived from T cells produced anew. Reported findings indicate that, about two months after transplant, alpha-beta T cells came from several hundred expanded clones, which were derived from non-depleted graft cells. From surviving recipient T cells and thymic progenitors came the high day-60 TCRbeta diversity observed in some patients.

The sequences come from PBMCs, mostly from graft donor cells, collected 360 days after TCRalphabeta/CD19-depleted stem cell transplant. The rearrangement links TRBV18 to TRBJ2-7, with no clear D. This clonotype was obtained from a male patient aged 10 to 17 who had a stem cell transplant for acute myeloid leukemia, so the T cells may come from the graft donor. The CDR3 nucleotides read TGTGCCAGCTCACCACGGGCCTTTATCTACGAGCAGTACTTC. It specifies CASSPRAFIYEQYF.